These T cell receptor beta chains were read from a single sample in a study of shared clonotypes between healthy human individuals. Some clones are missing from TCRdb's copy, which holds only in-frame ones; the method was immunoSEQ multiplex PCR. The sample contains under 1,100,000 clones, about 84% of which appear only once. Input material: memory CD4+ T cells from PBMCs. These receptors were collected from a man aged 18 to 30 in good health. Some clones in this sample may be carry-over from other donors' samples. Each CDR3 is given with its conserved first and last residue. The D gene is left open where the match is weak. The size of a clone is reported for some rows only, either as once, few or many, or as a class for expanded clones.

d_call	v_call	clone_size	j_call	cdr3_aa	cdr3_nt
TRBD1	TRBV4-3	NA	TRBJ2-5	CASSQEAGGAFGGTQYF	TGCGCCAGCAGCCAAGAGGCAGGGGGCGCTTTCGGTGGGACCCAGTACTTC
NA	TRBV2	few	TRBJ2-7	CASGGWRSSEQYF	TGTGCCAGCGGGGGGTGGCGCTCCTCCGAGCAGTACTTC
NA	TRBV7-6	many	TRBJ1-2	CASSPPGGSYGYTF	TGTGCCAGCAGCCCCCCGGGGGGCAGCTATGGCTACACCTTC
NA	TRBV5-1	once	TRBJ2-5	CASSSAPGETQYF	TGCGCCAGCAGCTCGGCTCCTGGAGAGACCCAGTACTTC
NA	TRBV5-1	NA	TRBJ1-1	CASSFGSGTEAFF	TGCGCCAGCAGTTTCGGGTCGGGAACTGAAGCTTTCTTT
NA	TRBV4-1	many	TRBJ1-4	CASSRGGGRGEKLFF	TGCGCCAGCAGCCGGGGGGGAGGCCGAGGCGAAAAACTGTTTTTT
TRBD2	TRBV19	NA	TRBJ2-7	CASSRLAGTLREQYF	TGTGCCAGTAGTCGACTAGCGGGAACCCTACGTGAGCAGTACTTC
NA	TRBV7-8	NA	TRBJ2-7	CASSLGTGSSYEQYF	TGTGCCAGCAGCTTAGGGACGGGGAGCTCCTACGAGCAGTACTTC
TRBD1	TRBV10-3	once	TRBJ2-7	CAISGTGAYEQYF	TGTGCCATCAGCGGGACAGGGGCCTACGAGCAGTACTTC
NA	TRBV5-1	few	TRBJ2-1	CASSLQAPQYWDEQFF	TGCGCCAGCAGCTTACAGGCCCCCCAGTATTGGGATGAGCAGTTCTTC
NA	TRBV9	NA	TRBJ1-1	CASSVSDWNTEAFF	TGTGCCAGCAGCGTATCGGATTGGAACACTGAAGCTTTCTTT
NA	TRBV28	NA	TRBJ2-1	CASSERGEQFF	TGTGCCAGCAGTGAGCGAGGGGAGCAGTTCTTC
NA	TRBV2	NA	TRBJ2-2	CASIDESNTGELFF	TGTGCCAGCATCGATGAGTCGAACACCGGGGAGCTGTTTTTT
NA	TRBV2	few	TRBJ2-3	CATKGPSSTDTQYF	TGTGCCACCAAGGGGCCCTCTAGCACAGATACGCAGTATTTT
TRBD1	TRBV2	NA	TRBJ2-7	CASRGRQGLHEQYF	TGTGCCAGCAGAGGCAGACAGGGGCTCCACGAGCAGTACTTC
NA	TRBV28	few	TRBJ2-1	CASSLGMEQFF	TGTGCCAGCAGTTTGGGGATGGAGCAGTTCTTC
NA	TRBV2	once	TRBJ1-4	CASSEGGTNEKLFF	TGTGCCAGCAGTGAGGGAGGGACTAATGAAAAACTGTTTTTT
NA	TRBV11-2	NA	TRBJ2-3	CASSLFISAEGADTQYF	TGTGCCAGCAGCTTATTCATCAGCGCGGAGGGGGCAGATACGCAGTATTTT
TRBD2	TRBV9	NA	TRBJ2-3	CASSVGSSGTGDTQYF	TGTGCCAGCAGCGTAGGGTCTAGCGGGACGGGAGATACGCAGTATTTT
NA	TRBV6-4	few	TRBJ2-7	CASGHYEQYF	TGTGCCAGCGGGCACTACGAGCAGTACTTC
NA	TRBV9	NA	TRBJ1-1	CASSVEGRTEAFF	TGTGCCAGCAGCGTAGAGGGGAGGACTGAAGCTTTCTTT
TRBD1	TRBV9	NA	TRBJ2-4	CASSPGTGVLGNIQYF	TGTGCCAGCAGCCCCGGGACAGGGGTTTTGGGGAACATTCAGTACTTC
NA	TRBV15	NA	TRBJ1-5	CATSRGRQYNQPQHF	TGTGCCACCAGCAGAGGTCGGCAGTACAATCAGCCCCAGCATTTT
NA	TRBV5-4	once	TRBJ2-7	CASSLGQSGLYEQYF	TGTGCCAGCAGCTTGGGGCAATCCGGACTATACGAGCAGTACTTC
TRBD1	TRBV6-1	NA	TRBJ1-2	CASSEALRQGYGYTF	TGTGCCAGCAGTGAAGCGCTAAGACAGGGATATGGCTACACCTTC
NA	TRBV5-1	NA	TRBJ2-7	CASSLSVGYAEQYF	TGCGCCAGCAGCTTGTCCGTTGGTTATGCAGAGCAGTACTTC
NA	TRBV7-9	NA	TRBJ2-5	CASSRWALETQYF	TGTGCCAGCAGCCGTTGGGCGCTTGAGACCCAGTACTTC
NA	TRBV11-3	once	TRBJ2-3	CASSLDSRTDTQYF	TGTGCCAGCAGCTTAGACTCACGCACAGATACGCAGTATTTT
NA	TRBV30	NA	TRBJ1-6	CAWSLNSPLHF	TGTGCCTGGAGTTTGAATTCACCCCTCCACTTT
NA	TRBV30	NA	TRBJ1-3	CAWGSGASSGNTIYF	TGTGCCTGGGGGAGCGGGGCAAGCTCTGGAAACACCATATATTTT
NA	TRBV29-1	NA	TRBJ1-2	CSVVGDLLGGYTF	TGCAGCGTTGTAGGGGACCTCCTTGGGGGCTACACCTTC
NA	TRBV20-1	NA	TRBJ1-3	CSANSGNTIYF	TGCAGTGCTAATTCTGGAAACACCATATATTTT
TRBD2	TRBV11-2	NA	TRBJ2-5	CASSLDRHTSGRGYQETQYF	TGTGCCAGCAGCTTAGATCGCCATACTAGCGGGAGGGGGTACCAAGAGACCCAGTACTTC
NA	TRBV28	few	TRBJ1-2	CASRRQNYGYTF	TGTGCCAGCAGGCGACAGAACTATGGCTACACCTTC